The rows below give T cell receptor beta chains drawn from one sample of a study of T cells in Graves' hyperthyroidism and ophthalmopathy. TCRdb used MiXCR to reprocess the multiplex PCR reads, holding one entry per CDR3 protein. The data show 450,000 to 650,000 distinct CDR3 sequences, around 20% seen once. The sequenced material came from blood. The receptors here all came from a man between 18 and 29 years old with Graves' hyperthyroidism. Each CDR3 is given with its conserved first and last residue. Fields, in order: V gene, D gene, J gene, clone size, CDR3 protein, CDR3 DNA. The D gene is left open where the match is weak. Size values are once, few and many counts, or a class for expanded clones, and some rows have none.

>TRBV5-5|.|TRBJ1-1|many
CASSLGARANTEAFF
TGTGCCAGCAGCTTGGGCGCCAGGGCCAACACTGAAGCTTTCTTT
>TRBV2|TRBD1|TRBJ1-2|.
CASSGTGEGYTF
TGTGCCAGCAGTGGAACAGGGGAGGGCTACACCTTC
>TRBV5-6|TRBD1|TRBJ1-6|.
CASSLGTGVVNSPLHF
TGTGCCAGCAGCTTAGGGACAGGCGTAGTCAATTCACCCCTCCACTTT
>TRBV27|TRBD2|TRBJ2-7|once
CASSSGLAGAYPYEQYF
TGTGCCAGCAGTTCGGGACTAGCGGGGGCCTATCCCTACGAGCAGTACTTC
>TRBV29-1|.|TRBJ1-5|.
CSVSHGTAASQPQHF
TGCAGCGTAAGCCACGGGACGGCGGCCTCACAGCCCCAGCATTTT
>TRBV12-3/TRBV12-4|.|TRBJ1-1|.
CASTLRAPLSGTEAFF
TGTGCCAGCACCCTAAGGGCCCCCCTGAGTGGCACTGAAGCTTTCTTT
>TRBV27|.|TRBJ2-7|many
CASRGALGQYEQYF
TGTGCCAGCAGAGGAGCCCTAGGACAGTACGAGCAGTACTTC
>TRBV6-5|.|TRBJ1-3|many
CASSYSPQISGNTIYF
TGTGCCAGCAGTTACTCTCCACAGATCTCTGGAAACACCATATATTTT
>TRBV27|TRBD1|TRBJ2-5|many
CASSWSGTVGETQYF
TGTGCCAGCAGTTGGAGTGGGACAGTTGGGGAGACCCAGTACTTC
>TRBV5-5|.|TRBJ2-2|.
CASSLAPNTGELFF
TGTGCCAGCAGCTTGGCCCCCAACACCGGGGAGCTGTTTTTT